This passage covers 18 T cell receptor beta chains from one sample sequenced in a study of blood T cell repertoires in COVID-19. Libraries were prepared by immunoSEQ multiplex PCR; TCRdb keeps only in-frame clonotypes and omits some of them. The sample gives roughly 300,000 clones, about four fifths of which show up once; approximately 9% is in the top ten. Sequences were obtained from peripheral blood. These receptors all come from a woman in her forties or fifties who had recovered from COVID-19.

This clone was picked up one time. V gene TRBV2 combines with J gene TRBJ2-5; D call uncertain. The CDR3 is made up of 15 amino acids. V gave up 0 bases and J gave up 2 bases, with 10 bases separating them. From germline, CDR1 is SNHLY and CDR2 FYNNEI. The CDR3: CASSEALGQQETQYF. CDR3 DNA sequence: TGTGCCAGCAGTGAAGCGCTTGGGCAGCAAGAGACCCAGTACTTC. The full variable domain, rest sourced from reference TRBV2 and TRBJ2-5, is EPEVTQTPSHQVTQMGQEVILRCVPISNHLYFYWYRQILGQKVEFLVSFYNNEISEKSEIFDDQFSVERPDGSNFTLKIRSTKLEDSAMYFCASSEALGQQETQYFGPGTRLLVL.

CDR3 DNA: TGTGCCAGCAGCTTAGCGCACCCGGCGGCCTCCTACGAGCAGTACTTC. The encoded protein is CASSLAHPAASYEQYF. The genes are TRBV7-2 and TRBJ2-7, with no clear D. Trimming stripped 0 bases from V and 0 bases from J, with 12 bases between. There are 16 residues in the CDR3. Germline lookup yields CDR1 SGHTA and CDR2 FQGNSA.

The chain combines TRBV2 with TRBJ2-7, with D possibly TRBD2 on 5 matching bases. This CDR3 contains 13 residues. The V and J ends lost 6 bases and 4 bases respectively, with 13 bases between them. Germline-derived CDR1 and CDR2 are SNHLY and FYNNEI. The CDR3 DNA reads TGTGCCAGCAGGACGCGGGCATCGTACGAGCAGTACTTC. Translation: CASRTRASYEQYF.

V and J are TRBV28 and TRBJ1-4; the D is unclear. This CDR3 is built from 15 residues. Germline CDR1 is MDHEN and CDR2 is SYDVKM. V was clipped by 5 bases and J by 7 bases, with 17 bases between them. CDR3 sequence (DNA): TGTGCCAGCAGTCCCTCGGGAGGGCGGAGTGAAAAACTGTTTTTT. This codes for CASSPSGGRSEKLFF.

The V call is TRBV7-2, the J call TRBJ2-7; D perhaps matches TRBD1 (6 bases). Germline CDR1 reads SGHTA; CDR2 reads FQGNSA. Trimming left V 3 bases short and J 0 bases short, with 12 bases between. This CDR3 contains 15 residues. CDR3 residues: CASSLLGGSSYEQYF. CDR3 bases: TGTGCCAGCAGCTTGTTAGGGGGAAGCTCCTACGAGCAGTACTTC.

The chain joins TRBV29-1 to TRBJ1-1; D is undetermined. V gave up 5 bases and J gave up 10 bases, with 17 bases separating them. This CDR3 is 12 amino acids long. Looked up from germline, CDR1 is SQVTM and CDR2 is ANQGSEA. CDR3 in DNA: TGCAGCGTTCTCGGGGAAGGGTTTGCAGCTTTCTTT. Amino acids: CSVLGEGFAAFF.

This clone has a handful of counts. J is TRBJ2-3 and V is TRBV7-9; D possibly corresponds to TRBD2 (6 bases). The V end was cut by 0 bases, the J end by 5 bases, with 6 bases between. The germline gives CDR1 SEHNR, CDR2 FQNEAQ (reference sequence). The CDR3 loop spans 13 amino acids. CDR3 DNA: TGTGCCAGCAGCTTAGCGGGGGGAGATACGCAGTATTTT. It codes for CASSLAGGDTQYF.

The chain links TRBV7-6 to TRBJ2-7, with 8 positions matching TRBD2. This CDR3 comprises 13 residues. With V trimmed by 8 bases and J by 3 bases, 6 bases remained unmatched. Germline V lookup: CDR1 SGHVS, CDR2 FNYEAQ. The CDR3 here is CASGTGRGYEQYF. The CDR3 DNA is TGTGCCAGCGGTACCGGGAGGGGCTACGAGCAGTACTTC.

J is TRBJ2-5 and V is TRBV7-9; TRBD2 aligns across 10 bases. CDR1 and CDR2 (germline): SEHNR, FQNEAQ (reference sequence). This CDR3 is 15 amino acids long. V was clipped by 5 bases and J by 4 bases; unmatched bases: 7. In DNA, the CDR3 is TGTGCCAGCAGCATTAAGCGGGAGGGCCGAGAGACCCAGTACTTC. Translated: CASSIKREGRETQYF.

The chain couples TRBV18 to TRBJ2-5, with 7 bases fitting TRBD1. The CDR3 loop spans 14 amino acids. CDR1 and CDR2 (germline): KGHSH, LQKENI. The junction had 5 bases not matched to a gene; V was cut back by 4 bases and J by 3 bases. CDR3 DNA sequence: TGTGCCAGCTCACTTCCGGGGACAGAAGAGACCCAGTACTTC. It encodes CASSLPGTEETQYF.

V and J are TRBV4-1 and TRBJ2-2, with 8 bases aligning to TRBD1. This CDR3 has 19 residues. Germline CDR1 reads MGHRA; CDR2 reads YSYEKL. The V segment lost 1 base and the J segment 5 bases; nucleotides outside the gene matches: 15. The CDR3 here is CASSQVRAVNRGRTGELFF. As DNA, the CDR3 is TGCGCCAGCAGCCAAGTTCGGGCCGTAAACAGGGGGAGGACCGGGGAGCTGTTTTTT.

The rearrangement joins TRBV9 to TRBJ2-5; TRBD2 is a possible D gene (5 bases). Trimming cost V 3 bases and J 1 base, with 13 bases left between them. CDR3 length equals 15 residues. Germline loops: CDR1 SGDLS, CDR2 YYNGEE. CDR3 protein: CASSARVSIQETQYF. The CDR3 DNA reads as TGTGCCAGCAGCGCGAGGGTGAGCATCCAAGAGACCCAGTACTTC.

CDR3 in amino acids: CASSYSINGEGNTIYF. CDR3 bases: TGTGCCAGCAGTTACTCGATCAACGGGGAAGGAAACACCATATATTTT. V and J are TRBV6-5 and TRBJ1-3; the D is unclear. Trimming removed 0 bases at V and 4 bases at J, with 13 bases between. The CDR3 runs to 16 residues. Germline V gene sequence: CDR1 MNHEY, CDR2 SVGAGI.

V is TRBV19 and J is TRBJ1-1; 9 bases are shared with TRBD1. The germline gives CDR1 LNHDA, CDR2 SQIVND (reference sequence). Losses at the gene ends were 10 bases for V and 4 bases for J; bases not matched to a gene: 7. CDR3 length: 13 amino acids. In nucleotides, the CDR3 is TGTGCCATCAAACAGGGGGCGTCCACTGAAGCTTTCTTT. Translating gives CAIKQGASTEAFF.

The CDR3 sequence: CASSSHWARTGGVPRTPLHF. In DNA form, the CDR3 reads TGTGCCAGCAGCTCCCATTGGGCCCGGACAGGGGGTGTCCCCAGAACACCCCTCCACTTT. The rearrangement joins TRBV21-1 to TRBJ1-6; no check of the table's D call, TRBD1, against the DNA was made. TRBV21-1 is a pseudogene. The CDR3 has 20 residues.

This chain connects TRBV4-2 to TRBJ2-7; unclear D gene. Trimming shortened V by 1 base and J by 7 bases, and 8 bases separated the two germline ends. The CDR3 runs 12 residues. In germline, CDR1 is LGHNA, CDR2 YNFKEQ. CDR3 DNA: TGTGCCAGCAGCCAAGGCCCCGAGGAGCAGTACTTC. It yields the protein CASSQGPEEQYF.

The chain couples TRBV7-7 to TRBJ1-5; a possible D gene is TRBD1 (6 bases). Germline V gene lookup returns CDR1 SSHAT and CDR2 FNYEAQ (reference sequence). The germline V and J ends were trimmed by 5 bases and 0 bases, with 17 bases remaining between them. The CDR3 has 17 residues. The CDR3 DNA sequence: TGTGCCAGCAGCCTCAAGGGGGGGGCTCCTAGCAATCAGCCCCAGCATTTT. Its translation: CASSLKGGAPSNQPQHF.

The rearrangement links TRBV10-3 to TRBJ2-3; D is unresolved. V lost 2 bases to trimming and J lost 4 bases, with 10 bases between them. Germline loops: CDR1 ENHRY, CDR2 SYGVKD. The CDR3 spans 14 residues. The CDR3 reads CAISEPSPPDTQYF. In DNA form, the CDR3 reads TGTGCCATCAGTGAGCCCTCTCCCCCAGATACGCAGTATTTT.